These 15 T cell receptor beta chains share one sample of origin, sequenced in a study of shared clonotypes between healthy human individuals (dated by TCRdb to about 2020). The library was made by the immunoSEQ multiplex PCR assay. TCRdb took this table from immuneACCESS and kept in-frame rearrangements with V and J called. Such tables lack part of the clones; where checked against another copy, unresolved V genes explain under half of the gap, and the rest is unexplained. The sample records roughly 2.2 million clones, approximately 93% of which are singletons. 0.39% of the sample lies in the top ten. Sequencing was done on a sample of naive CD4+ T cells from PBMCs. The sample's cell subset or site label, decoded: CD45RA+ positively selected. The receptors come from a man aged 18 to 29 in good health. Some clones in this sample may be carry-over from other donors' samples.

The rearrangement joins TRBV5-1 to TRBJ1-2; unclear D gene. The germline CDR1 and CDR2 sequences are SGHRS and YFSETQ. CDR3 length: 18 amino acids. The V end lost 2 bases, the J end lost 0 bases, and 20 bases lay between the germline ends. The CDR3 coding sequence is TGCGCCAGCAGCTTAACGGGAACAGCCGGACTAGCTAACTATGGCTACACCTTC. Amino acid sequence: CASSLTGTAGLANYGYTF. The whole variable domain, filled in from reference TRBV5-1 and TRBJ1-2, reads KAGVTQTPRYLIKTRGQQVTLSCSPISGHRSVSWYQQTPGQGLQFLFEYFSETQRNKGNFPGRFSGRQFSNSRSEMNVSTLELGDSALYLCASSLTGTAGLANYGYTFGSGTRLTVV.

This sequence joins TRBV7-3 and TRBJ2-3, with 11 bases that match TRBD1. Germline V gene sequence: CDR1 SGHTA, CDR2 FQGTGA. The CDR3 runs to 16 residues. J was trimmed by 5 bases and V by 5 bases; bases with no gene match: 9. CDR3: CASSEPGQGELDTQYF. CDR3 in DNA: TGTGCCAGCAGCGAACCGGGACAGGGGGAGCTAGATACGCAGTATTTT.

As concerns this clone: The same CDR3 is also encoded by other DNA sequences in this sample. The CDR3 DNA follows: TGTGCCAGCAGTTTCCAGGGTCGCGGAAGCAATCAGCCCCAGCATTTT. Protein product: CASSFQGRGSNQPQHF. V and J are TRBV28 and TRBJ1-5; possibly TRBD1 for D (5 bases). Germline CDR1 is MDHEN and CDR2 is SYDVKM. This CDR3 comprises 16 residues. V lost 3 bases and J 1 base, leaving 13 bases between the germline ends. Full variable domain (outside the CDR3, taken from reference TRBV28 and TRBJ1-5): DVKVTQSSRYLVKRTGEKVFLECVQDMDHENMFWYRQDPGLGLRLIYFSYDVKMKEKGDIPEGYSVSREKKERFSLILESASTNQTSMYLCASSFQGRGSNQPQHFGDGTRLSIL.

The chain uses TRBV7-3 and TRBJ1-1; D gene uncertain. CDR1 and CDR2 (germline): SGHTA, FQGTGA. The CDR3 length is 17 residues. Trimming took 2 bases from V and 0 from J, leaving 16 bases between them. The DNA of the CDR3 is TGTGCCAGCAGCTTAGGGTTGGTCAGGATCATGAACACTGAAGCTTTCTTT. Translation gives CASSLGLVRIMNTEAFF.

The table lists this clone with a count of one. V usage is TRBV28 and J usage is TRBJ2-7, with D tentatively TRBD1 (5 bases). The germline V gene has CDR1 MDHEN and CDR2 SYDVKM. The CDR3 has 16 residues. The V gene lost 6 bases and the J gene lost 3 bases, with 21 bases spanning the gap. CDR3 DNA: TGTGCCAGCAGCTCACTGACTCCGGAAAGGGGCTACGAGCAGTACTTC. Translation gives CASSSLTPERGYEQYF.

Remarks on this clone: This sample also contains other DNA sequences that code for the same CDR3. CDR3 protein: CASSLSLNTEAFF. Here the CDR3 DNA reads TGTGCCAGCAGCTTGTCCCTGAACACTGAAGCTTTCTTT. The rearrangement joins TRBV7-3 to TRBJ1-1; D gene unclear. Germline V gives CDR1 SGHTA, CDR2 FQGTGA. The germline V and J ends were trimmed by 3 bases and 0 bases, with 5 bases remaining between them. The CDR3 has 13 amino acids.

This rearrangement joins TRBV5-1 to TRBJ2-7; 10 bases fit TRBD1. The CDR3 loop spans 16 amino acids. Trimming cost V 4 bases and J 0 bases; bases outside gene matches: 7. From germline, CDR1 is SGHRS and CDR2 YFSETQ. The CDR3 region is CASSPGQGQSSYEQYF. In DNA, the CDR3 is TGCGCCAGCAGCCCGGGACAGGGGCAAAGCTCCTACGAGCAGTACTTC. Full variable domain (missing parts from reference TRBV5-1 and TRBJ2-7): KAGVTQTPRYLIKTRGQQVTLSCSPISGHRSVSWYQQTPGQGLQFLFEYFSETQRNKGNFPGRFSGRQFSNSRSEMNVSTLELGDSALYLCASSPGQGQSSYEQYFGPGTRLTVT.

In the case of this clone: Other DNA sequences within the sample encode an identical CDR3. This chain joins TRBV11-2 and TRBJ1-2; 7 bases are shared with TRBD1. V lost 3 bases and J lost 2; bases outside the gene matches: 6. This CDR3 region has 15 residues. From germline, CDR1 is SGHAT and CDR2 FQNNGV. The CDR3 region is CASSLTGPGNYGYTF. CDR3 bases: TGTGCCAGCAGCTTGACAGGGCCAGGAAACTATGGCTACACCTTC.

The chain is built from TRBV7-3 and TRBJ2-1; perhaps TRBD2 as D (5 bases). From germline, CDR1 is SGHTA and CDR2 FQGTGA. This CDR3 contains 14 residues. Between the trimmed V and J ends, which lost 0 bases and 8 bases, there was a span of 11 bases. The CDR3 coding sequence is TGTGCCAGCAGCTTAACGCCGGCTAGCTATGAGCAGTTCTTC. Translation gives CASSLTPASYEQFF.

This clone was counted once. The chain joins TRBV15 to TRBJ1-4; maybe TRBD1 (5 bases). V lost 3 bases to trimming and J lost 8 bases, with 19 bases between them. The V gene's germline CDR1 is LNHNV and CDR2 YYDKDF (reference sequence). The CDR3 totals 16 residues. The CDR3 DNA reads TGTGCCACCAGCAGGTCCTCAGGGTCATCCCGGGAAAAACTGTTTTTT. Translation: CATSRSSGSSREKLFF.

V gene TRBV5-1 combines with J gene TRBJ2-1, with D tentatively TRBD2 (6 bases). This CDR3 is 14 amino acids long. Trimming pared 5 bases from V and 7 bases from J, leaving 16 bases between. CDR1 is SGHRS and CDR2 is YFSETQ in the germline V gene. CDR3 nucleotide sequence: TGCGCCAGCAGGATGCGGGGCTCGGGGAATGAGCAGTTCTTC. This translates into CASRMRGSGNEQFF.

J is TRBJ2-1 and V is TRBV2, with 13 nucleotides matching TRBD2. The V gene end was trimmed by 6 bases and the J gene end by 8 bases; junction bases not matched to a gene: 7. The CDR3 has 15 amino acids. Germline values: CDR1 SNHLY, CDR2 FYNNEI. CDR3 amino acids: CASRVTSGRGYEQFF. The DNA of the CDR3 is TGTGCCAGCAGGGTTACTAGCGGGAGGGGTTATGAGCAGTTCTTC.

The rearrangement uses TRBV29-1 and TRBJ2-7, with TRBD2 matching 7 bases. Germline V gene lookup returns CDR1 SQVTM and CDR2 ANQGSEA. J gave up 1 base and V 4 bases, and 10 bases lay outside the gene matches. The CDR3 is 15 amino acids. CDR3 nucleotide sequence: TGCAGCGTTGGGCTGGGCGGGAGCCGGTCCTACGAGCAGTACTTC. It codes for CSVGLGGSRSYEQYF.

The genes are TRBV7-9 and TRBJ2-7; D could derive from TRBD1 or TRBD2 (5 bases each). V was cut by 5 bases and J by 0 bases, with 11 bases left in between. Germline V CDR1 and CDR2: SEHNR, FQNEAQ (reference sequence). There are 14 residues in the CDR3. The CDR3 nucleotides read TGTGCCAGCAGCAAATGGGACGACTCCTACGAGCAGTACTTC. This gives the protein CASSKWDDSYEQYF. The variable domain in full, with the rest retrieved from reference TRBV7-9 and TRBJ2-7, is DTGVSQNPRHKITKRGQNVTFRCDPISEHNRLYWYRQTLGQGPEFLTYFQNEAQLEKSRLLSDRFSAERPKGSFSTLEIQRTEQGDSAMYLCASSKWDDSYEQYFGPGTRLTVT.

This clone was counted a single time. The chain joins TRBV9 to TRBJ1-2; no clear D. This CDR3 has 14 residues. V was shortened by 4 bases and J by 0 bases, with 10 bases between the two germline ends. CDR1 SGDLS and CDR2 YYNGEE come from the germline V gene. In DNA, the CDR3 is TGTGCCAGCAGCCCTCAACCGGCTAACTATGGCTACACCTTC. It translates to CASSPQPANYGYTF. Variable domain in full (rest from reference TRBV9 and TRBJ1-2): DSGVTQTPKHLITATGQRVTLRCSPRSGDLSVYWYQQSLDQGLQFLIQYYNGEERAKGNILERFSAQQFPDLHSELNLSSLELGDSALYFCASSPQPANYGYTFGSGTRLTVV.